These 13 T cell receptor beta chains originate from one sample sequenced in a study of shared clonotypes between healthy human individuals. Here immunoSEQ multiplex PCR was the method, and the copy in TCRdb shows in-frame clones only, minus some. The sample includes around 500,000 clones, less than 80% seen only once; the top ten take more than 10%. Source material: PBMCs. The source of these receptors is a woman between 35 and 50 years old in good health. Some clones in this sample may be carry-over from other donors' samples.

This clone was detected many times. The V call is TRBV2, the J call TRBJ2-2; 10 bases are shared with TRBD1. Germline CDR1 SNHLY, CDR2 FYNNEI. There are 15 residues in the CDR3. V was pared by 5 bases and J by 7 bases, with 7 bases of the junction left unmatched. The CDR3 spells CASSPGTGVNGELFF. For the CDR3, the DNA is TGTGCCAGCAGTCCGGGGACAGGGGTTAACGGGGAGCTGTTTTTT.

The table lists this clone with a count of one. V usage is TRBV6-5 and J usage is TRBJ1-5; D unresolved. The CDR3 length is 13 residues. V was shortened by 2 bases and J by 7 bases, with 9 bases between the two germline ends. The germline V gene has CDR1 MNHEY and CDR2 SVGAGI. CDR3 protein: CASSYDTNQPQHF. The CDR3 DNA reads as TGTGCCAGCAGTTACGACACGAACCAGCCCCAGCATTTT.

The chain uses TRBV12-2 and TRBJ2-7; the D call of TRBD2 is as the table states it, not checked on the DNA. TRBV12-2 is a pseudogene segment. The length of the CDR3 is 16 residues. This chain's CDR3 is CASRSQTAGPCYEQYF. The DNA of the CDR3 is TGTGCAAGTCGCTCCCAAACAGCGGGGCCTTGCTACGAGCAGTACTTC.

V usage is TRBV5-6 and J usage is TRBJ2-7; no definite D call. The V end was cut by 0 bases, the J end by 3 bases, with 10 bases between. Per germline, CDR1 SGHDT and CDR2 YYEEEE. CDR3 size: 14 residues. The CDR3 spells CASSLGLVSYEQYF. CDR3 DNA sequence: TGTGCCAGCAGCTTGGGTCTAGTAAGCTACGAGCAGTACTTC.

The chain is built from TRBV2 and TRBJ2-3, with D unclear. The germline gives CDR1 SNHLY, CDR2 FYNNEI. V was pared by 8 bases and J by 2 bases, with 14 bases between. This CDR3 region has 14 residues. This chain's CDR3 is CASLMDRTTDTQYF. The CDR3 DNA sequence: TGTGCCAGCTTAATGGATAGAACCACAGATACGCAGTATTTT.

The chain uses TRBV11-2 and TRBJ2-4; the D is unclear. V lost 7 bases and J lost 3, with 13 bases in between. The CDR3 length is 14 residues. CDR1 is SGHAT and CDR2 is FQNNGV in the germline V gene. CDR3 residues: CASTEVRGKNIQYF. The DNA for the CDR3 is TGTGCCAGCACCGAGGTGCGTGGCAAAAACATTCAGTACTTC.

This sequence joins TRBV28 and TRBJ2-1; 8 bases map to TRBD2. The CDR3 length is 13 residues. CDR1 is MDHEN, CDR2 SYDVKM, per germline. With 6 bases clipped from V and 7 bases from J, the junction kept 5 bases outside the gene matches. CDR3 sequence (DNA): TGTGCCAGCAGCAGACTAGCGCCTAATGAGCAGTTCTTC. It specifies CASSRLAPNEQFF. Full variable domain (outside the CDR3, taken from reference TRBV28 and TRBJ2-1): DVKVTQSSRYLVKRTGEKVFLECVQDMDHENMFWYRQDPGLGLRLIYFSYDVKMKEKGDIPEGYSVSREKKERFSLILESASTNQTSMYLCASSRLAPNEQFFGPGTRLTVL.

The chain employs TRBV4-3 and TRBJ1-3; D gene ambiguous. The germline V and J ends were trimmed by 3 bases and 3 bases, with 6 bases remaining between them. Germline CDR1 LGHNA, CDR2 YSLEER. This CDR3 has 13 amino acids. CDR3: CASSHIDGNTIYF. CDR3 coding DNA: TGCGCCAGCAGCCACATTGATGGAAACACCATATATTTT.

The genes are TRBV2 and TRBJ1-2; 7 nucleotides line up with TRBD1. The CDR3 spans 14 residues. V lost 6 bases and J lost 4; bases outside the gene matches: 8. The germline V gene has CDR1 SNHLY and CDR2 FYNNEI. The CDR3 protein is CASSLDRAGYGYTF. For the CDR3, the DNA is TGTGCCAGCAGCCTTGACAGGGCCGGCTATGGCTACACCTTC.

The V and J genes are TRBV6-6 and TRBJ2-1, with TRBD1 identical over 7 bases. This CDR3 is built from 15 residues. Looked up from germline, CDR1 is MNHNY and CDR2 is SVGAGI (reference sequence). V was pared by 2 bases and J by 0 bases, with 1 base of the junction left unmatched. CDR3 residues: CASSYDRVSYNEQFF. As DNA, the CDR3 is TGTGCCAGCAGTTACGACAGGGTCTCCTACAATGAGCAGTTCTTC.

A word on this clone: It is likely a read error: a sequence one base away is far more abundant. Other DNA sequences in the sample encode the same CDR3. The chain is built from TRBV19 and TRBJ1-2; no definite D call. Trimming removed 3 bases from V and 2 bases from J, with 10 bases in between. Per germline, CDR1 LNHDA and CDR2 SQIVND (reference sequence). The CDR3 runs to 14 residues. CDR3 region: CASSIPGLNYGYTF. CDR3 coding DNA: TGTGCCAGTAGTATCCCCGGACTGAACTATGGCTACACCTTC.

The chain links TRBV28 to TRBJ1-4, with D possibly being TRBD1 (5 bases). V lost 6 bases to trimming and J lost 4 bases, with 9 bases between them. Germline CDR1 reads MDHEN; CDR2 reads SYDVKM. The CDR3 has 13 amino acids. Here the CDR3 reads CASRGTLNEKLFF. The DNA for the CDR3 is TGTGCCAGCAGGGGGACCCTTAATGAAAAACTGTTTTTT.

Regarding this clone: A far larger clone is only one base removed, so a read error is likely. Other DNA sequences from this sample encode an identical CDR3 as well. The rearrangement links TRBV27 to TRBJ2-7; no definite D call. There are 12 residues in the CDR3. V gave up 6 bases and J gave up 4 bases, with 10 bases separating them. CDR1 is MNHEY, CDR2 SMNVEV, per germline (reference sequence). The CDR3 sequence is CASRSPSYEQYF. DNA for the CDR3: TGTGCCAGCAGATCCCCCTCGTACGAGCAGTACTTC.